The 10 T cell receptor beta chains below were found in one sample sequenced in a study of beta chain features in type 1 diabetes. TCRB transcripts that were expressed got sequenced, as all of the isolated RNA had been reverse transcribed. Repertoires were generated with immunoSEQ multiplex PCR, while TCRdb's copy carries only in-frame clones and drops some. The table lists 300,000 to 450,000 clones, around a fifth of them singletons. Source material: naive CD4+ T cells from blood. These TCRs come from a woman between 18 and 29 years old in good health.

This clone occurred a few times. This chain joins TRBV18 and TRBJ1-1; D perhaps matches TRBD1 (5 bases). The germline CDR1 and CDR2 sequences are KGHSH and LQKENI. The CDR3 spans 14 residues. Trimming left V 3 bases short and J 0 bases short, with 8 bases between. CDR3 sequence reads: CASSPPGMNTEAFF. CDR3 nucleotide sequence: TGTGCCAGCTCACCGCCAGGGATGAACACTGAAGCTTTCTTT.

This chain joins TRBV7-9 and TRBJ2-7; possible D gene TRBD1, 6 bases. CDR1 and CDR2 from the germline V gene are SEHNR and FQNEAQ (reference sequence). This CDR3 spans 13 amino acids. Deletions cut 4 bases from V and 10 bases from J, with 17 bases between. The CDR3 sequence is CASSYPRQVKQYF. CDR3 bases: TGTGCCAGCAGCTACCCTCGACAGGTAAAACAGTACTTC.

The chain joins TRBV6-4 to TRBJ2-5; TRBD1 might be the D (5 bases). The germline CDR1 and CDR2 sequences are MRHNA and SNTAGT. The CDR3 extends over 13 amino acids. The V end was cut by 3 bases, the J end by 5 bases, with 10 bases between. The CDR3 sequence: CASSEGPWETQYF. The DNA of the CDR3 is TGTGCCAGCAGTGAGGGGCCATGGGAGACCCAGTACTTC.

Of note for this clone: The same CDR3 also results from other DNA sequences found in this sample. V gene TRBV15 combines with J gene TRBJ2-7; D possibly corresponds to TRBD1 (5 bases). Germline CDR1 is LNHNV and CDR2 is YYDKDF (reference sequence). The V gene lost 3 bases and the J gene lost 2 bases, with 11 bases spanning the gap. The length of the CDR3 is 14 residues. CDR3 amino acids: CATSRDRGTYEQYF. DNA for the CDR3: TGTGCCACCAGCAGGGATAGGGGTACCTACGAGCAGTACTTC.

This clone was recorded a few times. The CDR3 region has the DNA TGCGCCAGCAGCGGGACAGGGTTCAATGAGCAGTTCTTC. Translated, it gives CASSGTGFNEQFF. The genes are TRBV5-1 and TRBJ2-1; TRBD1 matches at 9 bases. From germline, CDR1 is SGHRS and CDR2 YFSETQ. The CDR3 is 13 residues long. Losses at the gene ends were 4 bases for V and 6 bases for J; bases not matched to a gene: 2.

This clone has a handful of counts. The V gene is TRBV7-2, the J gene TRBJ2-7; 9 bases are shared with TRBD1. The CDR3 spans 15 residues. After removal of 5 bases from V and 0 bases from J, the junction contained 5 bases not matched to a gene. Germline V gene lookup returns CDR1 SGHTA and CDR2 FQGNSA. The CDR3 DNA follows: TGTGCCAGCAGCCTCGACAGGGGGAACTCCTACGAGCAGTACTTC. It codes for CASSLDRGNSYEQYF.

This clone was seen more than once but under ten times. The genes are TRBV7-2 and TRBJ1-1; D unresolved. Germline CDR1 and CDR2: SGHTA and FQGNSA. With 4 bases removed from V and 5 bases from J, the gap between germline ends came to 14 bases. The CDR3 has 14 residues. The CDR3 nucleotides are TGTGCCAGCAGCTCCGCGGGGATTAGTACTGAAGCTTTCTTT. Translating gives CASSSAGISTEAFF.

This clone was recorded once. This rearrangement joins TRBV4-1 to TRBJ2-3; no clear D gene. CDR3 length: 14 amino acids. The ends were cut back, 4 bases at V and 1 base at J, with 9 bases in the middle. The germline V gene has CDR1 MGHRA and CDR2 YSYEKL. Here the CDR3 reads CASSPSYGTDTQYF. In DNA form, the CDR3 reads TGCGCCAGCAGCCCTTCTTATGGCACAGATACGCAGTATTTT.

The chain uses TRBV5-1 and TRBJ2-2; 7 bases are a match to TRBD1. The trim removed 3 bases at V and 6 bases at J, leaving 8 bases unmatched. The CDR3 is made up of 15 amino acids. Per germline, CDR1 SGHRS and CDR2 YFSETQ. CDR3 nucleotides: TGCGCCAGCAGCTATACAGGGGCCAGGGCCGGGGAGCTGTTTTTT. Translating gives CASSYTGARAGELFF.

CDR3 sequence: CASSQDSVGGTYNEQFF. As DNA, the CDR3 is TGTGCCAGCAGCCAAGATTCGGTGGGGGGGACTTACAATGAGCAGTTCTTC. The rearrangement uses TRBV14 and TRBJ2-1, with TRBD2 matching 7 bases. With 0 bases clipped from V and 4 bases from J, the junction kept 9 bases outside the gene matches. The germline V gene encodes CDR1 SGHDN and CDR2 FVKESK. The CDR3 is 17 residues long.